This T cell receptor beta chain was sequenced in a study of T cell responses to AZD1222 COVID-19 vaccine. Study results and caveats: The breadth and depth of Spike-specific TCRs increased once two AZD1222 doses had been given. Nearly half of spike-specific TCRs reportedly target variant regions that are unmutated in the B.1.351 and B.1.1.7 variants. Researchers report vaccine-associated CD4 TCRs spanning spike, with dominance at 160-218 and 743-854.

TCRdb's table, derived via immunoSEQ multiplex PCR, lists solely in-frame clones and lacks some. The data contain more than 150,000 clones, approximately 90% of them seen just once; the ten biggest clones take up 3% to 3.5%. A remark on this clone: No antigen is known for it.

The V gene end was trimmed by 2 bases and the J gene end by 3 bases; junction bases not matched to a gene: 4. There are 14 residues in the CDR3. Germline values: CDR1 GTSNPN, CDR2 SVGIG (reference sequence). This chain links TRBV30 with TRBJ2-7, with TRBD1 matching 10 bases. The receptor's source is an adult who received the AZD1222 COVID-19 vaccine. The starting material was peripheral blood, obtained 28 days after the second AZD1222 dose. CDR3 residues: CAWSKGQGSYEQYF. The CDR3 nucleotides read TGTGCCTGGAGTAAGGGACAGGGGAGCTACGAGCAGTACTTC.